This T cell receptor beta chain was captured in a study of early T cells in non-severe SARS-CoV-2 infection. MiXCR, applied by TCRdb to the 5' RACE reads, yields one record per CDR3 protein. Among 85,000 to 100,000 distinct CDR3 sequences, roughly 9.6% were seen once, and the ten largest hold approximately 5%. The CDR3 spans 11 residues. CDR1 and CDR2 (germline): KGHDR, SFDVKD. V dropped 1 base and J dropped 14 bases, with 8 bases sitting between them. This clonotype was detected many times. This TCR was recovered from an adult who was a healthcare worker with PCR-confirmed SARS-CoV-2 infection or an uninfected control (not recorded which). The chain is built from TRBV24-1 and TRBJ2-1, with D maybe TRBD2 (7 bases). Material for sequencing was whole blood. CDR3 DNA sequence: TGTGCCACCAGTGATTTAGGGGGGGAGTTCTTC. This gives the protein CATSDLGGEFF.